Listed below are T cell receptor beta chains from one sample, sequenced in a study of T cell responses to AZD1222 COVID-19 vaccine. Profiled with immunoSEQ multiplex PCR; TCRdb holds only in-frame clones, not every one. The sample has roughly 190,000 clones, roughly 90% seen once. The sample in question was peripheral blood, obtained 28 days after the second AZD1222 dose. Receptors were obtained from an adult who received the AZD1222 COVID-19 vaccine. CDR3s include the opening cysteine and the closing phenylalanine or tryptophan. D genes are given only for firm matches. Part of the rows lack a size; the others show once, few, many or a class for expanded clones.

.	TRBV27	.	TRBJ1-5	12	TGTGCCAGCAGCCGTGGGAATCAGCCCCAGCATTTT	CASSRGNQPQHF
TRBD2	TRBV5-1	.	TRBJ2-7	17	TGCGCCAGCAGCGGATTACACTTAGCGGGAGGTACCTACGAGCAGTACTTC	CASSGLHLAGGTYEQYF
TRBD1	TRBV14	.	TRBJ2-2	13	TGTGCCAGCAGCCGGACAGGGGGAGGGGAGCTGTTTTTT	CASSRTGGGELFF
TRBD1	TRBV28	.	TRBJ1-2	14	TGTGCCAGCAGTACGGGACAGAATAACTATGGCTACACCTTC	CASSTGQNNYGYTF
.	TRBV21-1	.	TRBJ1-2	15	TGTGCCAGCAGCAAAGCTAGGGGCCATGACTATGGCTACACCTTC	CASSKARGHDYGYTF
.	TRBV19	.	TRBJ2-1	15	TGTGCCAGTAGTATAGATCTTCCAGGGGACAATGAGCAGTTCTTC	CASSIDLPGDNEQFF
.	TRBV27	.	TRBJ2-2	16	TGTGCCAGCCGTGCGTCCGGGGGGCTAGGCACCGGGGAGCTGTTTTTT	CASRASGGLGTGELFF
.	TRBV7-9	.	TRBJ1-4	15	TGTGCCAGCAGCTTAGGAGTGGGGACGGATGAAAAACTGTTTTTT	CASSLGVGTDEKLFF
.	TRBV18	once	TRBJ1-1	12	TGTGCCAGCTCCGGTTCGGGGACTGAAGCTTTCTTT	CASSGSGTEAFF
.	TRBV30	.	TRBJ1-2	13	TGTGCCTGGAGTGTAAGCCAGGGGACTGGCTACACCTTC	CAWSVSQGTGYTF
TRBD1	TRBV27	.	TRBJ1-5	16	TGTGCCAGCAGTACCGGACAGGGGGTAATCAATCAGCCCCAGCATTTT	CASSTGQGVINQPQHF
.	TRBV18	.	TRBJ2-2	15	TGTGCCAGCTCACAGGACAGACCGAACACCGGGGAGCTGTTTTTT	CASSQDRPNTGELFF
.	TRBV24-1	.	TRBJ2-1	16	TGTGCCACCAGTGCCACAGGTTCAAGGGTGTACAATGAGCAGTTCTTC	CATSATGSRVYNEQFF
.	TRBV19	.	TRBJ1-4	16	TGTGCCAGTAGTATAGATAGGGGCGGAACTAATGAAAAACTGTTTTTT	CASSIDRGGTNEKLFF
.	TRBV5-1	.	TRBJ2-5	12	TGCGCCAGCAGCCTCAACGGGGAGACCCAGTACTTC	CASSLNGETQYF
TRBD2	TRBV2	.	TRBJ2-1	14	TGTGCCAGCATGATAACTAGCGGATACAATGAGCAGTTCTTC	CASMITSGYNEQFF
TRBD1	TRBV2	.	TRBJ2-2	15	TGTGCCAGCAGTAGGGGACAGGGGAACACCGGGGAGCTGTTTTTT	CASSRGQGNTGELFF
.	TRBV6-5	.	TRBJ1-4	15	TGTGCCAGCAGTTATATGGACGGGGGTCGCGAAAAACTGTTTTTT	CASSYMDGGREKLFF
.	TRBV4-2	.	TRBJ1-3	15	TGTGCCAGCAGCCAAGAGGAGACGAGGGGAAACACCATATATTTT	CASSQEETRGNTIYF
.	TRBV28	once	TRBJ2-1	14	TGTGCCAGCAGGCATCGGGTTCCTCCCAATGAGCAGTTCTTC	CASRHRVPPNEQFF
.	TRBV27	.	TRBJ1-5	13	TGTGCCAGCAGGCCGAAGGGCAATCAGCCCCAGCATTTT	CASRPKGNQPQHF
.	TRBV7-2	.	TRBJ2-7	14	TGTGCCAGCAGCGCTTATAGCGGTTACTACGAGCAGTACTTC	CASSAYSGYYEQYF
.	TRBV28	.	TRBJ2-1	11	TGTGCCAGCAGGGCAGGCAATGAGCAGTTCTTC	CASRAGNEQFF
TRBD1	TRBV20-1	.	TRBJ1-5	14	TGCAGTGCTAGTCGGGACAGTAGCAATCAGCCCCAGCATTTT	CSASRDSSNQPQHF
TRBD1	TRBV3-1/TRBV3-2	.	TRBJ1-2	13	TGTGCCAGCAGCCACAGAGGGGGCGATGGCTACACCTTC	CASSHRGGDGYTF
TRBD1	TRBV5-4	.	TRBJ2-1	15	TGTGCCAGCAGCCGACAGGGGGAATTGAACAATGAGCAGTTCTTC	CASSRQGELNNEQFF
.	TRBV5-4	.	TRBJ2-6	14	TGTGCCAGCAGCCCAGAGGCTGGGGCCAACGTCCTGACTTTC	CASSPEAGANVLTF
.	TRBV6-2/TRBV6-3	.	TRBJ2-2	14	TGTGCCAGCAGTTACTACCCCGGTACCGGGGAGCTGTTTTTT	CASSYYPGTGELFF
TRBD1	TRBV27	.	TRBJ1-4	14	TGTGCCAGCAGTTTTAAGGGGGCGAGAGAAAAACTGTTTTTT	CASSFKGAREKLFF
.	TRBV19	once	TRBJ2-7	14	TGTGCCAGTAGTATAGACAGGGCTCGCGACGAGCAGTACTTC	CASSIDRARDEQYF
TRBD1	TRBV25-1	once	TRBJ2-1	15	TGTGCCAGCAGTGACCGGGCAGGGGGCTTCAATGAGCAGTTCTTC	CASSDRAGGFNEQFF
.	TRBV28	.	TRBJ1-4	13	TGTGCCAGCAGTCTTGCCCCTAATGAAAAACTGTTTTTT	CASSLAPNEKLFF
.	TRBV7-3	.	TRBJ1-4	13	TGTGCCAGTAGTTTGACCATTAATGAAAAACTGTTTTTT	CASSLTINEKLFF
TRBD2	TRBV19	once	TRBJ2-1	14	TGTGCCAGTAGGCGGCAGGGAGGGAAGGGTGAGCAGTTCTTC	CASRRQGGKGEQFF
.	TRBV7-9	once	TRBJ1-4	12	TGTGCCAGCAGCACCCCCGCCGAAAAACTGTTTTTT	CASSTPAEKLFF
.	TRBV7-9	.	TRBJ2-2	14	TGTGCCAGCAGCTTAGTGGGGGCTGCCGGGGAGCTGTTTTTT	CASSLVGAAGELFF
.	TRBV7-8	.	TRBJ1-5	15	TGTGCCAGCAGCTTAGGGGGGGTCGGCAATCAGCCCCAGCATTTT	CASSLGGVGNQPQHF
.	TRBV4-2	.	TRBJ2-5	15	TGTGCCAGCAGCCAAGAAATCGGTGTAGGAGAGACCCAGTACTTC	CASSQEIGVGETQYF
.	TRBV7-2	.	TRBJ1-2	15	TGTGCCAGCAGCTACACCCTACAGGGTGGCTATGGCTACACCTTC	CASSYTLQGGYGYTF